The 13 T cell receptor beta chains below come from one sample, sequenced in a study of CD8+ T cells in alopecia areata. As for treatment: oral pan-JAK inhibitor, 5-10 mg twice daily. Sequencing templates came from extracted RNA that was reverse transcribed into cDNA. Libraries were prepared by immunoSEQ multiplex PCR; TCRdb keeps only in-frame clonotypes and omits some of them. Of about 280,000 clones listed, 58% are singletons. The sequenced sample was CD4+ T cells sorted from blood, obtained at week 24, from a patient treated with tofacitinib. The receptors shown here come from a human donor with alopecia areata.

The V gene is TRBV4-1, the J gene TRBJ1-1, with 8 bases that match TRBD1. V gave up 1 base and J gave up 4 bases; unmatched junction bases: 5. The CDR3 extends over 15 amino acids. Germline V gene data show CDR1 as MGHRA and CDR2 as YSYEKL. CDR3 amino acids: CASSQVRTGFTEAFF. For the CDR3, the DNA is TGCGCCAGCAGCCAAGTCCGGACAGGGTTCACTGAAGCTTTCTTT.

The CDR3 sequence: CARRGDLRYEQYF. The CDR3, as DNA: TGTGCCAGACGGGGGGACCTTCGGTACGAGCAGTACTTC. This sequence joins TRBV27 and TRBJ2-7; 7 bases agree with TRBD2. The germline gives CDR1 MNHEY, CDR2 SMNVEV (reference sequence). With V trimmed by 9 bases and J by 4 bases, 9 bases remained unmatched. The CDR3 contains 13 residues.

V is TRBV7-9 and J is TRBJ2-7; the match to TRBD2 covers 11 bases. Germline assignment: CDR1 SEHNR and CDR2 FQNEAQ (reference sequence). This CDR3 contains 16 residues. The V and J ends lost 3 bases and 1 base, in that order; junction bases with no gene match: 5. The CDR3 region is CASSLGTSGESYEQYF. CDR3 DNA sequence: TGTGCCAGCAGCTTGGGGACTAGCGGAGAATCCTACGAGCAGTACTTC.

V gene TRBV7-2 combines with J gene TRBJ1-1; D is unresolved. This CDR3 is 13 amino acids long. Deletions cut 3 bases from V and 7 bases from J, with 12 bases between. Germline V gene sequence: CDR1 SGHTA, CDR2 FQGNSA. CDR3 DNA: TGTGCCAGCAGCTTTAAATTGGGCGGTGAAGCTTTCTTT. It is translated as CASSFKLGGEAFF.

The V call is TRBV7-2, the J call TRBJ1-5; 7 positions agree with TRBD1. The CDR3 runs 15 residues. Germline V CDR1 and CDR2: SGHTA, FQGNSA. With V trimmed by 5 bases and J by 2 bases, 6 bases remained unmatched. CDR3 loop: CASSLVGQRNQPQHF. Here the CDR3 DNA reads TGTGCCAGCAGCCTAGTGGGACAGCGCAATCAGCCCCAGCATTTT.

The rearrangement uses TRBV28 and TRBJ2-1; 7 nucleotides align to TRBD2. This CDR3 comprises 15 residues. CDR1 is MDHEN, CDR2 SYDVKM, per germline. Trimming removed 3 bases from V and 8 bases from J; junction bases left unmatched: 10. DNA for the CDR3: TGTGCCAGCAGTTTCCTTCTGGCGGGGGTCCATGAGCAGTTCTTC. Its protein is CASSFLLAGVHEQFF. Drawing the rest from reference TRBV28 and TRBJ2-1, the complete variable domain is DVKVTQSSRYLVKRTGEKVFLECVQDMDHENMFWYRQDPGLGLRLIYFSYDVKMKEKGDIPEGYSVSREKKERFSLILESASTNQTSMYLCASSFLLAGVHEQFFGPGTRLTVL.

CDR3 sequence: CAISALGDEQFF. The DNA of the CDR3 is TGTGCCATCAGCGCCTTGGGGGATGAGCAGTTCTTC. V and J are TRBV10-3 and TRBJ2-1; D is possibly TRBD1 or TRBD2 (5 bases each). CDR1 and CDR2 (germline): ENHRY, SYGVKD. The CDR3 runs 12 residues. Trimming left V 6 bases short and J 8 bases short, with 11 bases between.

The chain employs TRBV14 and TRBJ1-6, with D possibly matching TRBD1 (5 bases). The CDR3 covers 14 residues. V was shortened by 3 bases and J by 10 bases, with 13 bases between the two germline ends. Germline values: CDR1 SGHDN, CDR2 FVKESK. This CDR3 reads CASSHRQGQSPLHF. DNA for the CDR3: TGTGCCAGCAGCCATAGGCAGGGTCAATCACCCCTCCACTTT.

In its sample, this clone was seen a few times. This sequence joins TRBV5-1 and TRBJ1-6; D is possibly TRBD1 (6 bases). The CDR3 runs 16 residues. The V end lost 0 bases, the J end lost 3 bases, and 10 bases lay between the germline ends. Germline V gene sequence: CDR1 SGHRS, CDR2 YFSETQ. This CDR3 reads CASSLDGGRYNSPLHF. The CDR3 DNA follows: TGCGCCAGCAGCTTGGACGGGGGCCGCTATAATTCACCCCTCCACTTT.

The CDR3 DNA follows: TGTGCCTGGAGTCCGACGGGACGGTATGAAAAACTGTTTTTT. Amino acid sequence: CAWSPTGRYEKLFF. The V call is TRBV30, the J call TRBJ1-4, with a weak D call TRBD1 (5 bases). This CDR3 has 14 amino acids. V dropped 2 bases and J dropped 6 bases, with 13 bases sitting between them. The germline V gene has CDR1 GTSNPN and CDR2 SVGIG (reference sequence).

This clone was observed once. The chain is built from TRBV4-1 and TRBJ2-5; no clear D gene. Germline loops: CDR1 MGHRA, CDR2 YSYEKL. The CDR3 is made up of 14 amino acids. Trimming took off 0 bases at V and 5 bases at J, with 10 bases between the two ends. In nucleotides, the CDR3 is TGCGCCAGCAGCCAAGAACCCTGGAGCGAGACCCAGTACTTC. Translated: CASSQEPWSETQYF.

This clone was observed a few times. Other DNA sequences within the sample encode an identical CDR3. The CDR3 DNA is TGCGCCAGCAGCTTGCAGGACACAGATACGCAGTATTTT. Its protein product is CASSLQDTDTQYF. The chain uses TRBV5-1 and TRBJ2-3; D not certain. Germline-derived CDR1 and CDR2 are SGHRS and YFSETQ. Trimming shortened V by 1 base and J by 2 bases, and 5 bases separated the two germline ends. The length of the CDR3 is 13 residues.

The V gene is TRBV30, the J gene TRBJ1-5; a possible D gene is TRBD1 (5 bases). This CDR3 has 21 amino acids. V lost 0 bases and J lost 4, with 31 bases in between. The germline V gene has CDR1 GTSNPN and CDR2 SVGIG (reference sequence). CDR3 sequence: CAWSVGADNFLDNRRNQPQHF. The CDR3 bases are TGTGCCTGGAGTGTAGGGGCGGACAACTTTTTGGATAATAGACGAAATCAGCCCCAGCATTTT.